One TCR beta chain is described in this entry. Its antigen is unidentified. This CDR3 is 15 amino acids long. CDR1 and CDR2 from the germline V gene are SGHRS and YFSETQ. J was trimmed by 5 bases and V by 3 bases; bases with no gene match: 10. Amplification used 60 Vbeta primers and 13 Jbeta primers. TCRdb's copy holds only in-frame clones and misses some; the assay was immunoSEQ multiplex PCR. Seen here are about 250,000 clones, roughly 85% observed once, and the top ten hold about 0.25%. This record belongs to a study of cytomegalovirus exposure and HLA in healthy donors. Notes on the study in general: In an earlier analysis, most TCR beta V segments were productive about 87% or about 30% of the time. One cluster of highly shared sequence variants probably arose as a sequencing artifact.

The sequence was collected from a girl aged 2 to 9 in good health and CMV-seronegative. The sequencing input was PBMCs. The J gene is TRBJ2-5, the V gene TRBV5-1; TRBD1 matches 7 bases. The CDR3 reads CASSYRQGRGETQYF. CDR3 nucleotide sequence: TGCGCCAGCAGCTACCGACAGGGTAGGGGCGAGACCCAGTACTTC. The variable domain in full, with the rest retrieved from reference TRBV5-1 and TRBJ2-5, is KAGVTQTPRYLIKTRGQQVTLSCSPISGHRSVSWYQQTPGQGLQFLFEYFSETQRNKGNFPGRFSGRQFSNSRSEMNVSTLELGDSALYLCASSYRQGRGETQYFGPGTRLLVL.